Listed below are T cell receptor beta chains from one sample, sequenced in a study of persistence of HIV-infected CD4 T cells. Which antigens these TCRs recognize remains unknown. TCRdb's copy holds only in-frame clones and misses some; the assay was immunoSEQ multiplex PCR. The data contain roughly 30,000 clones, around 80% of them singletons. This specimen was CD4+ T cells sorted from PBMCs after roughly 19-hour stimulation, taken from a patient who received antiretroviral therapy. The source of these receptors is an adult man with HIV who was CMV-seropositive. CDR3s include the opening cysteine and the closing phenylalanine or tryptophan. A D gene is named only where the DNA matches it firmly. Expanded clones are given a class, and other clones once, few, many or no size at all.

clone_size j_call v_call d_call cdr3_nt cdr3_aa
. TRBJ1-2 TRBV5-1 . TGCGCCAGCAGCTTGGAGGGAACTAACTATGGCTACACCTTC CASSLEGTNYGYTF
. TRBJ1-5 TRBV5-1 . TGCGCCAGCAGCTTGACGGGAGTCAATCAGCCCCAGCATTTT CASSLTGVNQPQHF
. TRBJ1-2 TRBV19 . TGTGCCAGTAGTGGGACTTTCAACTATGGCTACACCTTC CASSGTFNYGYTF
once TRBJ2-2 TRBV29-1 . TGCAGTGGACGCCGGGGGGCTGAGGGGGAGCTGTTTTTT CSGRRGAEGELFF
. TRBJ1-1 TRBV2 . TGTGCCTCCAGGGTTTCAAACACTGAAGCTTTCTTT CASRVSNTEAFF
. TRBJ2-3 TRBV2 TRBD1 TGTGCCAGCAGTAGGTGGACAGGGCCAACAGATACGCAGTATTTT CASSRWTGPTDTQYF
few TRBJ1-5 TRBV27 TRBD1 TGTGCCAGCAGCTCGACAGGGTTTCAGCCCCAGCATTTT CASSSTGFQPQHF
. TRBJ2-7 TRBV9 . TGTGCCAGCAGCGCCACAGGTTACTCCTACGAGCAGTACTTC CASSATGYSYEQYF
. TRBJ2-1 TRBV5-1 . TGCGCCAGCAGCTTGGGGGGGGCGAGCTCCTACAATGAGCAGTTCTTC CASSLGGASSYNEQFF
. TRBJ1-2 TRBV3-1/TRBV3-2 . TGTGCCAGCAGTGGGGAGTGGAGCTACACCTTC CASSGEWSYTF
once TRBJ1-6 TRBV18 TRBD1 TGTGCCAGCTCCGTTACAAGGGACAGTTCGGATAATTCACCCCTCCACTTT CASSVTRDSSDNSPLHF
. TRBJ2-7 TRBV2 . TGTGCCAGCAGTGACGCACAGGGCAGCTCCTACGAGCAGTACTTC CASSDAQGSSYEQYF
. TRBJ2-1 TRBV24-1 . TGTGCCACCAGTCGGCCAACCCTAGGCTCCTACAATGAGCAGTTCTTC CATSRPTLGSYNEQFF
once TRBJ2-3 TRBV6-6 TRBD2 TGTGCCAGCAGGATACGGGGGGGCCTTGATACGCAGTATTTT CASRIRGGLDTQYF
. TRBJ1-1 TRBV7-9 . TGTGCCAGCAGCTTAACGGGAACCACTGAAGCTTTCTTT CASSLTGTTEAFF
. TRBJ1-2 TRBV19 . TGTGCCAGTAGTATAGGCCGGACGGTAGGCTACACCTTC CASSIGRTVGYTF
. TRBJ1-1 TRBV6-6 TRBD1 TGTGCCAGCAGTACGACAGGGGACACTGAAGCTTTCTTT CASSTTGDTEAFF
. TRBJ2-1 TRBV7-6 TRBD1 TGTGCCAGCAGCCGGGACAGGCACAATGAGCAGTTCTTC CASSRDRHNEQFF
. TRBJ1-1 TRBV6-6 . TGTGCCAGCAGTACCCTAGACACTGAAGCTTTCTTT CASSTLDTEAFF
. TRBJ1-4 TRBV29-1 TRBD1 TGCAGCGCCTCCTCCGGGACAGGGAGAGGAAAACTGTTTTTT CSASSGTGRGKLFF
few TRBJ1-3 TRBV19 . TGTGCCAGTAGTACAAGACACAGCTCTGGAAACACCATATATTTT CASSTRHSSGNTIYF
. TRBJ1-2 TRBV12-3/TRBV12-4 . TGTGCCAGCAGCTCGACTGCTAACTATGGCTACACCTTC CASSSTANYGYTF
few TRBJ2-3 TRBV10-3 . TGTGCCATCGCCGGCGGGGGCAACACAGATACGCAGTATTTT CAIAGGGNTDTQYF
. TRBJ1-1 TRBV28 . TGTGCCAGCAGTACCTATCGGGTGAACACTGAAGCTTTCTTT CASSTYRVNTEAFF
. TRBJ2-1 TRBV5-1 . TGCGCCAGCAGCTTGATGACAGTCCAAGTCAATGAGCAGTTCTTC CASSLMTVQVNEQFF
once TRBJ2-2 TRBV2 . TGTGCCAGCAGTGAAGAACGCCCAGGGGTCACCGGGGAGCTGTTTTTT CASSEERPGVTGELFF
. TRBJ2-7 TRBV7-9 . TGTGCCAGCAGCGATCTAGCGAGGCGTCCCGAGCAGTACTTC CASSDLARRPEQYF
. TRBJ1-2 TRBV6-5 . TGTGCCAGCAGTTTGACGGCAAACTATGGCTACACCTTC CASSLTANYGYTF
. TRBJ2-3 TRBV6-5 . TGTGCCAGCAGTTTCAAACGACAAGGGGGACAAAGGTATTTT CASSFKRQGGQRYF
few TRBJ2-7 TRBV27 TRBD1 TGTGCCAGCAGTCGGACAGGGGATAGGGATTACGAGCAGTACTTC CASSRTGDRDYEQYF
. TRBJ1-1 TRBV19 . TGTGCCAGTAGCCTCTACTGGGGTGGGACTAACACTGAAGCTTTCTTT CASSLYWGGTNTEAFF
once TRBJ1-4 TRBV19 . TGTGCCAGTAGTAGACTACAGACAACTAATGAAAAACTGTTTTTT CASSRLQTTNEKLFF
few TRBJ2-1 TRBV5-5 . TGTGCCAGCAGCCCTCAGGTTGCGGAACACAATGAGCAGTTCTTC CASSPQVAEHNEQFF
. TRBJ1-2 TRBV9 TRBD1 TGTGCCAGCAGCTTCAGACCCGGGACAGTTTATGGCTACACCTTC CASSFRPGTVYGYTF
. TRBJ2-1 TRBV18 . TGTGCCAGCTCACTTTTTGGAGATGAGCAGTTCTTC CASSLFGDEQFF